This note documents a single TCR beta chain sequence. Categorization into cohorts depended on clinical history that participants reported. The data were obtained in a study of blood T cell repertoires in COVID-19. Losses at the gene ends were 5 bases for V and 5 bases for J; bases not matched to a gene: 9. This CDR3 spans 15 amino acids. Germline CDR1 is SGHAT and CDR2 is FQNNGV. Profiling relied on immunoSEQ multiplex PCR, and the TCRdb table lists in-frame clones only, not all of them. The sample lists 150,000 or so clones; over 80% were seen once. This sequence joins TRBV11-2 and TRBJ2-5; 9 bases agree with TRBD1. The TCR comes from a woman aged 55-70 years who had recovered from COVID-19. Material: PBMCs or T cells enriched from blood (not recorded which). CDR3 nucleotides: TGTGCCAGCAGCGTTGGGACAGGGTTGGGGGAGACCCAGTACTTC. Residues: CASSVGTGLGETQYF.